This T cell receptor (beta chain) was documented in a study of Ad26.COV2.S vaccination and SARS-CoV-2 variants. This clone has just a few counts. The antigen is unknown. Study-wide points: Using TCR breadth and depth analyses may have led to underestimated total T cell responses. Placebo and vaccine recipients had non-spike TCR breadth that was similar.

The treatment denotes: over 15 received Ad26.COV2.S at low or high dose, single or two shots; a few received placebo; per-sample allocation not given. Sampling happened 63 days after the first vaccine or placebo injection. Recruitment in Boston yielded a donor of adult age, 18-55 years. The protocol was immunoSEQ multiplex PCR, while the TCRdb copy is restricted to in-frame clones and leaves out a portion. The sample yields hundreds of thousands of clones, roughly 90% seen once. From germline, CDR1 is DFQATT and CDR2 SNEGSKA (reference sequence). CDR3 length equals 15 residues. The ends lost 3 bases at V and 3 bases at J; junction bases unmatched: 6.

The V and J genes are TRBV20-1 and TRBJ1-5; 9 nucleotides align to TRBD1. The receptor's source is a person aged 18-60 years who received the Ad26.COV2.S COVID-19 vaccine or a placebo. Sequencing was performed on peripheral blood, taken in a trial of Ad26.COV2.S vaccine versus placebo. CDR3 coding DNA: TGCAGTGCTAGTTACGGACAGGGGTACAATCAGCCCCAGCATTTT. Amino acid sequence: CSASYGQGYNQPQHF.